The next 2 T cell receptor beta chains were all read from a single sample in a study of OX40 agonist ivuxolimab in advanced cancers. The repertoire was sequenced with immunoSEQ multiplex PCR; TCRdb's copy has only in-frame clones and lacks some. The sample has tens of thousands of clones, more than 75% seen once. The starting material was CD4+ or CD8+ T cells sorted from blood, obtained in a trial of the OX40 agonist ivuxolimab. The receptors originated from an adult with an advanced solid tumor such as melanoma, head and neck, liver or kidney cancer.

The chain links TRBV7-2 to TRBJ2-7; tentatively, D is TRBD1 or TRBD2 (5 bases each). Germline lookup yields CDR1 SGHTA and CDR2 FQGNSA. The CDR3 sequence is 15 residues long. The ends were cut back, 3 bases at V and 4 bases at J, with 16 bases in the middle. DNA for the CDR3: TGTGCCAGCAGCTTTGGGGGTAGCCCTACTTACGAGCAGTACTTC. This translates into CASSFGGSPTYEQYF.

V gene TRBV2 combines with J gene TRBJ1-6; D gene ambiguous. The CDR3 has 11 amino acids. Trimming removed 11 bases at V and 7 bases at J, with 9 bases between. Germline values: CDR1 SNHLY, CDR2 FYNNEI. Written as DNA, the CDR3 is TGTGCCCGAGGAGTAAATTCACCCCTCCACTTT. It is translated as CARGVNSPLHF.